These T cell receptor beta chains were read from a single sample in a study of blood T cells in healthy people across ages. MiXCR, applied by TCRdb to the 5' RACE reads, yields one record per CDR3 protein. The sample lists 600,000 to 650,000 distinct CDR3 sequences, approximately 50% occurring once. Source material: blood. The receptors derive from a man in his sixties in good health. Both conserved end residues are part of each CDR3. The D gene is left open where the match is weak. Rows give clone size only sometimes, using once, few, many, or a class for an expanded clone.

v_gene: TRBV29-1
abundance: -
j_gene: TRBJ1-2
d_gene: -
CDR3aa: CSVDQRHDGYTF
CDR3nt: TGCAGCGTTGACCAGCGGCACGATGGCTACACCTTC

v_gene: TRBV12-3/TRBV12-4
abundance: -
j_gene: TRBJ2-7
d_gene: -
CDR3aa: CASREAGTYEQYF
CDR3nt: TGTGCCAGCAGGGAGGCGGGGACCTACGAGCAGTACTTC

v_gene: TRBV29-1
abundance: few
j_gene: TRBJ2-2
d_gene: -
CDR3aa: CSVRAGNTGELFF
CDR3nt: TGCAGCGTTAGGGCTGGGAACACCGGGGAGCTGTTTTTT

v_gene: TRBV6-6
abundance: -
j_gene: TRBJ2-7
d_gene: -
CDR3aa: CASSYSGEDYEQYF
CDR3nt: TGTGCCAGCAGTTACTCGGGGGAGGACTACGAGCAGTACTTC

v_gene: TRBV5-1
abundance: -
j_gene: TRBJ2-1
d_gene: TRBD1
CDR3aa: CASEPVQGAYEQFF
CDR3nt: TGCGCCAGCGAACCGGTACAGGGGGCCTATGAGCAGTTCTTC

v_gene: TRBV12-3/TRBV12-4
abundance: once
j_gene: TRBJ2-1
d_gene: TRBD1
CDR3aa: CASSFGGQGTYNEQFF
CDR3nt: TGTGCCAGCAGTTTTGGGGGACAGGGTACCTACAATGAGCAGTTCTTC

v_gene: TRBV9
abundance: few
j_gene: TRBJ1-2
d_gene: TRBD1
CDR3aa: CASSVGGQGADGYTF
CDR3nt: TGTGCCAGCAGCGTAGGTGGTCAGGGGGCAGATGGCTACACCTTC

v_gene: TRBV3-1
abundance: -
j_gene: TRBJ2-3
d_gene: TRBD2
CDR3aa: CASSQDRGRGQSDTQYF
CDR3nt: TGTGCCAGCAGCCAAGATCGCGGGAGGGGGCAATCAGATACGCAGTATTTT

v_gene: TRBV2
abundance: -
j_gene: TRBJ2-3
d_gene: -
CDR3aa: CASKADQSTDTQYF
CDR3nt: TGTGCCTCAAAGGCCGACCAGAGCACAGATACGCAGTATTTT

v_gene: TRBV29-1
abundance: few
j_gene: TRBJ1-6
d_gene: TRBD1
CDR3aa: CSVKYRGHNSPLHF
CDR3nt: TGCAGCGTTAAATACAGGGGCCATAATTCACCCCTCCACTTT

v_gene: TRBV4-1
abundance: -
j_gene: TRBJ2-4
d_gene: -
CDR3aa: CASSQERGVGAKNIQYF
CDR3nt: TGCGCCAGCAGCCAAGAAAGGGGAGTAGGGGCCAAAAACATTCAGTACTTC

v_gene: TRBV24-1
abundance: -
j_gene: TRBJ1-2
d_gene: -
CDR3aa: CATSDAGSNYGYTF
CDR3nt: TGTGCCACCAGTGATGCAGGGTCTAACTATGGCTACACCTTC

v_gene: TRBV4-1
abundance: -
j_gene: TRBJ1-5
d_gene: TRBD1
CDR3aa: CASSWTGEDQPQHF
CDR3nt: TGCGCCAGCAGCTGGACAGGGGAAGATCAGCCCCAGCATTTT

v_gene: TRBV12-3/TRBV12-4
abundance: few
j_gene: TRBJ1-2
d_gene: -
CDR3aa: CASSLVAGGGYGYTF
CDR3nt: TGTGCCAGCAGTTTAGTGGCGGGAGGGGGCTATGGCTACACCTTC

v_gene: TRBV29-1
abundance: -
j_gene: TRBJ1-1
d_gene: -
CDR3aa: CSALTVMNTEAFF
CDR3nt: TGCAGCGCTCTAACAGTTATGAACACTGAAGCTTTCTTT

v_gene: TRBV5-1
abundance: -
j_gene: TRBJ2-5
d_gene: TRBD1
CDR3aa: CASSLTTGVEETQYF
CDR3nt: TGCGCCAGCAGCCTGACGACAGGGGTGGAAGAGACCCAGTACTTC

v_gene: TRBV11-2
abundance: many
j_gene: TRBJ2-1
d_gene: TRBD2
CDR3aa: CASSPHGTTSSEQFF
CDR3nt: TGTGCCAGCAGCCCCCACGGGACTACGTCCAGTGAGCAGTTCTTC

v_gene: TRBV20-1
abundance: -
j_gene: TRBJ1-4
d_gene: -
CDR3aa: CSAKRGGNEKLFF
CDR3nt: TGCAGTGCTAAACGGGGCGGTAATGAAAAACTGTTTTTT

v_gene: TRBV3-1
abundance: -
j_gene: TRBJ2-6
d_gene: -
CDR3aa: CASSQDELPYVLTF
CDR3nt: TGTGCCAGCAGCCAAGACGAACTTCCTTACGTCCTGACTTTC

v_gene: TRBV7-6
abundance: -
j_gene: TRBJ2-2
d_gene: TRBD1
CDR3aa: CASSLGQGGAGELFF
CDR3nt: TGTGCCAGCAGCTTAGGACAGGGGGGAGCCGGGGAGCTGTTTTTT

v_gene: TRBV7-9
abundance: -
j_gene: TRBJ2-5
d_gene: TRBD2
CDR3aa: CASSFGGEQETQYF
CDR3nt: TGTGCCAGCAGCTTCGGGGGGGAACAAGAGACCCAGTACTTC

v_gene: TRBV2
abundance: -
j_gene: TRBJ1-1
d_gene: TRBD1
CDR3aa: CASGGQSNTEAFF
CDR3nt: TGTGCCAGCGGGGGACAGTCGAACACTGAAGCTTTCTTT

v_gene: TRBV6-5
abundance: few
j_gene: TRBJ1-2
d_gene: -
CDR3aa: CASSADRFYGYTF
CDR3nt: TGTGCCAGCAGTGCCGACAGGTTCTATGGCTACACCTTC

v_gene: TRBV24-1
abundance: -
j_gene: TRBJ2-7
d_gene: -
CDR3aa: CATSDLAREGTPVAYF
CDR3nt: TGTGCCACCAGTGACCTTGCCAGGGAAGGGACTCCCGTGGCGTACTTC

v_gene: TRBV20-1
abundance: -
j_gene: TRBJ2-7
d_gene: TRBD1
CDR3aa: CSGNRGTYNEQYF
CDR3nt: TGCAGTGGTAACAGGGGTACTTACAATGAGCAGTACTTC

v_gene: TRBV10-3
abundance: -
j_gene: TRBJ2-5
d_gene: TRBD2
CDR3aa: CAIAAGGQETQYF
CDR3nt: TGTGCCATCGCCGCGGGGGGCCAAGAGACCCAGTACTTC

v_gene: TRBV20-1
abundance: few
j_gene: TRBJ2-1
d_gene: -
CDR3aa: CSARGLNYNEQFF
CDR3nt: TGCAGTGCTAGGGGACTCAATTACAATGAGCAGTTCTTC

v_gene: TRBV29-1
abundance: few
j_gene: TRBJ2-1
d_gene: TRBD2
CDR3aa: CSVDRPSGGNNEQFF
CDR3nt: TGCAGCGTTGACCGCCCTAGCGGGGGGAACAATGAGCAGTTCTTC

v_gene: TRBV2
abundance: once
j_gene: TRBJ2-1
d_gene: -
CDR3aa: CASSRDRINEQFF
CDR3nt: TGTGCCAGCAGCCGGGACCGAATCAATGAGCAGTTCTTC

v_gene: TRBV20-1
abundance: -
j_gene: TRBJ2-7
d_gene: -
CDR3aa: CSARAGESSYEQYF
CDR3nt: TGCAGTGCTAGAGCTGGGGAAAGCTCCTACGAGCAGTACTTC

v_gene: TRBV11-2
abundance: -
j_gene: TRBJ1-5
d_gene: -
CDR3aa: CASSLVAGTYSNQPQHF
CDR3nt: TGTGCCAGCAGCTTAGTGGCAGGGACCTATAGCAATCAGCCCCAGCATTTT

v_gene: TRBV3-1
abundance: -
j_gene: TRBJ2-3
d_gene: -
CDR3aa: CASSQLPRPGDTQYF
CDR3nt: TGTGCCAGCAGCCAACTGCCTAGACCCGGAGATACGCAGTATTTT

v_gene: TRBV11-2
abundance: -
j_gene: TRBJ1-1
d_gene: -
CDR3aa: CASSLGWANQGEAFF
CDR3nt: TGTGCCAGCAGCTTAGGTTGGGCTAACCAAGGGGAAGCTTTCTTT

v_gene: TRBV6-1
abundance: -
j_gene: TRBJ2-7
d_gene: TRBD1
CDR3aa: CASSSGTGNEQYF
CDR3nt: TGTGCCAGCAGTTCCGGGACAGGGAACGAGCAGTACTTC

v_gene: TRBV29-1
abundance: -
j_gene: TRBJ2-7
d_gene: -
CDR3aa: CSVARSSYEQYF
CDR3nt: TGCAGCGTTGCACGGAGCTCCTACGAGCAGTACTTC

v_gene: TRBV27
abundance: few
j_gene: TRBJ1-2
d_gene: -
CDR3aa: CASRPRDTWGYTF
CDR3nt: TGTGCCAGCAGACCTCGGGACACCTGGGGCTACACCTTC

v_gene: TRBV29-1
abundance: -
j_gene: TRBJ1-1
d_gene: -
CDR3aa: CSGWGGTTGAFF
CDR3nt: TGCAGCGGGTGGGGAGGCACGACGGGGGCTTTCTTT

v_gene: TRBV2
abundance: few
j_gene: TRBJ2-3
d_gene: -
CDR3aa: CASRSGDTQYF
CDR3nt: TGTGCCAGCCGATCTGGAGATACGCAGTATTTT

v_gene: TRBV27
abundance: -
j_gene: TRBJ2-7
d_gene: TRBD1
CDR3aa: CGSSLRYSRDSLAYEQYF
CDR3nt: TGTGGCAGCAGCCTTCGCTACTCCCGGGACAGTTTAGCCTACGAGCAGTACTTC

v_gene: TRBV12-3/TRBV12-4
abundance: -
j_gene: TRBJ2-7
d_gene: -
CDR3aa: CASSWTIGGSYEQYF
CDR3nt: TGTGCCAGCAGTTGGACGATCGGGGGCTCCTACGAGCAGTACTTC

v_gene: TRBV6-5
abundance: once
j_gene: TRBJ2-7
d_gene: TRBD1
CDR3aa: CASRSRTGSSYEQYF
CDR3nt: TGTGCCAGCAGGTCCAGGACAGGCAGCTCCTACGAGCAGTACTTC

v_gene: TRBV7-9
abundance: -
j_gene: TRBJ2-1
d_gene: -
CDR3aa: CASSARGGGSYNEQFF
CDR3nt: TGTGCCAGCAGCGCCCGGGGAGGAGGCTCCTACAATGAGCAGTTCTTC

v_gene: TRBV4-2
abundance: few
j_gene: TRBJ2-5
d_gene: -
CDR3aa: CASSQAAGTGETQYF
CDR3nt: TGTGCCAGCAGCCAAGCCGCCGGGACGGGAGAGACCCAGTACTTC

v_gene: TRBV20-1
abundance: -
j_gene: TRBJ2-3
d_gene: TRBD1
CDR3aa: CSANLRRGPTDTQYF
CDR3nt: TGCAGTGCTAACCTCCGCAGGGGGCCCACAGATACGCAGTATTTT

v_gene: TRBV15
abundance: -
j_gene: TRBJ2-7
d_gene: TRBD1
CDR3aa: CATSDRASYEQYF
CDR3nt: TGTGCCACCAGCGACAGGGCTTCTTACGAGCAGTACTTC

v_gene: TRBV6-1
abundance: -
j_gene: TRBJ2-5
d_gene: TRBD1
CDR3aa: CASSGNRGRLSQETQYF
CDR3nt: TGTGCCAGCAGTGGGAACAGGGGACGCCTCTCGCAGGAGACCCAGTACTTC

v_gene: TRBV11-2
abundance: -
j_gene: TRBJ2-1
d_gene: -
CDR3aa: CASSLMGSGSYNEQFF
CDR3nt: TGTGCCAGCAGCTTGATGGGGAGCGGCTCCTACAATGAGCAGTTCTTC

v_gene: TRBV4-1
abundance: -
j_gene: TRBJ2-7
d_gene: -
CDR3aa: CASSQDGGYLYNEQYF
CDR3nt: TGCGCCAGCAGCCAAGACGGAGGGTACCTCTACAATGAGCAGTACTTC

v_gene: TRBV6-2/TRBV6-3
abundance: -
j_gene: TRBJ2-1
d_gene: TRBD2
CDR3aa: CASRDGGVRNEQFF
CDR3nt: TGTGCCAGCCGAGACGGGGGGGTGAGGAATGAGCAGTTCTTC

v_gene: TRBV6-5
abundance: -
j_gene: TRBJ2-3
d_gene: TRBD2
CDR3aa: CANSYPPSGGTDTQYF
CDR3nt: TGTGCCAACAGTTACCCGCCCAGCGGGGGCACAGATACGCAGTATTTT

v_gene: TRBV2
abundance: -
j_gene: TRBJ2-7
d_gene: -
CDR3aa: CASRGGLDYEQYF
CDR3nt: TGTGCCAGCAGGGGAGGACTTGACTACGAGCAGTACTTC